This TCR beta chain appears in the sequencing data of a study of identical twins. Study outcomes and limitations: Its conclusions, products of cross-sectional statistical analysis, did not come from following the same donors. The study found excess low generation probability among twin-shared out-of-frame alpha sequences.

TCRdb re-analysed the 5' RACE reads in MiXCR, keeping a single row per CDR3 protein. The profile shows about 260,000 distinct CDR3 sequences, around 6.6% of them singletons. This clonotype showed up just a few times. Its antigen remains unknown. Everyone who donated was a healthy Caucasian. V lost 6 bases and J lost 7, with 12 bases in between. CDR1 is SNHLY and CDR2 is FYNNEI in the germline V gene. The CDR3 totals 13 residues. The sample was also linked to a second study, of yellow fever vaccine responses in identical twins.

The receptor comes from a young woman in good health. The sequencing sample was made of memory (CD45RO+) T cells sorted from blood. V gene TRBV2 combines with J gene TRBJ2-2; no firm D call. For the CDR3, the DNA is TGTGCCAGCAGACTGGCACAGAACGGGGAGCTGTTTTTT. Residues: CASRLAQNGELFF.